A single sample is the source of the 29 T cell receptor beta chains below, sequenced in a study of cytomegalovirus exposure and HLA in healthy donors. The PCR ran on 60 Vbeta and 13 Jbeta primers. Assay used: immunoSEQ multiplex PCR; TCRdb lists only in-frame clones, some missing. This sample lists about 190,000 clones; its ten largest clones have 6.5%. Source material: PBMCs. The receptors derive from a man aged 25-45 years in good health and CMV-seronegative.

This chain links TRBV29-1 with TRBJ2-5, with a possible D match to TRBD2 (7 bases). Germline lookup yields CDR1 SQVTM and CDR2 ANQGSEA. Trimming removed 6 bases at V and 2 bases at J, with 16 bases between. The CDR3 runs to 14 residues. DNA for the CDR3: TGCAGCGTAGGGGGGGGGCTCCGGCAAGAGACCCAGTACTTC. Translation gives CSVGGGLRQETQYF.

The CDR3 bases are TGTGCTAGTGGTTTGGTAAGGGTCGCAGGTAGGGGCAACACTGAAGCTTTCTTT. Protein: CASGLVRVAGRGNTEAFF. The rearrangement joins TRBV12-5 to TRBJ1-1; a possible D gene is TRBD1 (5 bases). V was pared by 0 bases and J by 2 bases, with 19 bases between. Per germline, CDR1 LGHNT and CDR2 FRNRAP. CDR3 size: 18 residues.

CDR3 nucleotides: TGTGCCAGCAGGCTTACTAGCGCTGACTACAATGAGCAGTTCTTC. As protein: CASRLTSADYNEQFF. The gene calls are TRBV2 and TRBJ2-1, with 7 nucleotides matching TRBD2. The V and J ends lost 6 bases and 3 bases, in that order; junction bases with no gene match: 8. The length of the CDR3 is 15 residues. The germline V gene encodes CDR1 SNHLY and CDR2 FYNNEI.

The V gene is TRBV18, the J gene TRBJ1-4, with 9 nucleotides matching TRBD1. Germline values: CDR1 KGHSH, CDR2 LQKENI. The V segment lost 3 bases and the J segment 8 bases; nucleotides outside the gene matches: 13. The CDR3 contains 17 residues. The CDR3 bases are TGTGCCAGCTCACCCCCCCCAGACAGGGGGTTCGGAGAAAAACTGTTTTTT. It is translated as CASSPPPDRGFGEKLFF.

V and J are TRBV2 and TRBJ1-5; no definite D call. The CDR3 is 15 residues long. Per the germline V gene, CDR1 is SNHLY and CDR2 is FYNNEI. V lost 1 base and J lost 4, with 11 bases in between. CDR3 DNA sequence: TGTGCCAGCAGTGAAGGAGGACGGAGGAATCAGCCCCAGCATTTT. Translated, it gives CASSEGGRRNQPQHF.

The rearrangement links TRBV7-9 to TRBJ2-3, with D tentatively TRBD2 (6 bases). The length of the CDR3 is 15 residues. The V gene lost 5 bases and the J gene lost 6 bases, with 18 bases spanning the gap. CDR1 is SEHNR and CDR2 is FQNEAQ in the germline V gene (reference sequence). CDR3 sequence: CASSRDRDSFDTQYF. The CDR3 nucleotides read TGTGCCAGCAGCCGCGACCGGGACTCATTCGATACGCAGTATTTT.

V usage is TRBV10-2 and J usage is TRBJ2-5; 10 bases map to TRBD2. The DNA end is more similar to TRBJ2-7, so the J call may be wrong. The CDR3 extends over 15 amino acids. Germline values: CDR1 WSHSY, CDR2 SAAADI. CDR3 protein: CASIPLLAGSYEQYF. The CDR3 DNA reads TGCGCCAGCATTCCACTACTAGCGGGAAGTTACGAGCAGTACTTC.

The rearrangement uses TRBV5-1 and TRBJ1-6, with 7 bases aligning to TRBD1. The V gene end was trimmed by 3 bases and the J gene end by 6 bases; junction bases not matched to a gene: 9. This CDR3 region has 16 residues. CDR1 is SGHRS, CDR2 YFSETQ, per germline. The CDR3 loop is CASSSPTGAGNSPLHF. CDR3 bases: TGCGCCAGCAGCTCCCCAACAGGGGCCGGTAATTCACCCCTCCACTTT.

With regard to this clone: Other DNA sequences from this sample encode an identical CDR3 as well. The CDR3 loop reads CASSEYGLNTGELFF. The CDR3 coding sequence is TGTGCCAGCAGTGAATATGGACTCAACACCGGGGAGCTGTTTTTT. The chain has TRBV25-1 and TRBJ2-2; weak D call: TRBD2 (5 bases). This CDR3 has 15 amino acids. V gave up 0 bases and J gave up 2 bases, with 7 bases separating them. Germline V gene data show CDR1 as MGHDK and CDR2 as SYGVNS.

The rearrangement uses TRBV30 and TRBJ2-3; D is possibly TRBD1 (6 bases). Trimming cost V 2 bases and J 1 base, with 7 bases left between them. This CDR3 region has 13 residues. The germline V gene has CDR1 GTSNPN and CDR2 SVGIG (reference sequence). Here the CDR3 reads CAWSPGGTDTQYF. CDR3 bases: TGTGCCTGGAGTCCAGGGGGCACAGATACGCAGTATTTT.

This chain links TRBV4-1 with TRBJ2-3, with 8 nucleotides matching TRBD2. CDR1 and CDR2 from the germline V gene are MGHRA and YSYEKL. The CDR3 spans 18 residues. J lost 6 bases, V lost 4 bases, and 18 bases had no gene match. The CDR3: CASSRQVSLAAISDTQYF. The CDR3 DNA sequence: TGCGCCAGCAGCCGACAGGTCTCACTAGCGGCCATTTCCGATACGCAGTATTTT.

J is TRBJ1-1 and V is TRBV25-1; TRBD1 agrees at 7 bases. The germline gives CDR1 MGHDK, CDR2 SYGVNS. CDR3 length: 15 residues. With V trimmed by 6 bases and J by 2 bases, 9 bases remained unmatched. The CDR3 loop reads CASSKPGTANTEAFF. In DNA form, the CDR3 reads TGTGCCAGCAGCAAACCCGGGACAGCAAACACTGAAGCTTTCTTT.

The chain employs TRBV19 and TRBJ2-2; 8 bases align to TRBD1. The CDR3 contains 13 residues. Unmatched junction bases numbered 9, after V lost 11 bases and J lost 7 bases. Per the germline V gene, CDR1 is LNHDA and CDR2 is SQIVND (reference sequence). In nucleotides, the CDR3 is TGTGCCGGACGACAGGGGTATAGCGGGGAGCTGTTTTTT. This encodes CAGRQGYSGELFF.

This chain joins TRBV27 and TRBJ1-2; tentatively, D is TRBD1 (6 bases). This CDR3 comprises 14 residues. V was cut by 0 bases and J by 8 bases, with 13 bases left in between. Germline CDR1 is MNHEY and CDR2 is SMNVEV (reference sequence). In DNA form, the CDR3 reads TGTGCCAGCAGTTTATCGACAGGCTTGGAAGGCTACACCTTC. This translates into CASSLSTGLEGYTF.

The V gene is TRBV5-1, the J gene TRBJ1-2; 8 bases fit TRBD1. The V gene's germline CDR1 is SGHRS and CDR2 YFSETQ. V shed 4 bases, J shed 6 bases, and the junction held 5 bases outside the gene matches. The CDR3 totals 13 residues. The CDR3 region is CASSEGQADGYTF. The CDR3 DNA is TGCGCCAGCAGCGAGGGACAGGCAGATGGCTACACCTTC.

The gene calls are TRBV29-1 and TRBJ1-5, with D perhaps TRBD1 (5 bases). The V and J ends lost 4 bases and 5 bases respectively, with 12 bases between them. Germline values: CDR1 SQVTM, CDR2 ANQGSEA. The CDR3 spans 13 residues. CDR3 loop: CSVATGVDQPQHF. The CDR3, as DNA: TGCAGCGTTGCAACAGGTGTGGATCAGCCCCAGCATTTT. Together with reference TRBV29-1 and TRBJ1-5, the CDR3 gives the full variable domain: SAVISQKPSRDICQRGTSLTIQCQVDSQVTMMFWYRQQPGQSLTLIATANQGSEATYESGFVIDKFPISRPNLTFSTLTVSNMSPEDSSIYLCSVATGVDQPQHFGDGTRLSIL.

A word on this clone: One end of the junction is discordant with germline, which a read error may explain. The sample carries other DNA sequences with the same CDR3. The V gene is TRBV30, the J gene TRBJ2-3, with 8 bases matching TRBD1. Germline V lookup: CDR1 GTSNPN, CDR2 SVGIG (reference sequence). CDR3 size: 15 residues. As DNA, the CDR3 is TGTGCCTGGAGTAGGGGCCAGGGGGCCACAGATACGCAGTACTTT. The encoded protein is CAWSRGQGATDTQYF.

V is TRBV19 and J is TRBJ2-7; D is possibly TRBD1 (6 bases). The CDR3 consists of 15 residues. Between the trimmed V and J ends, which lost 6 bases and 3 bases, there was a span of 18 bases. The germline CDR1 and CDR2 sequences are LNHDA and SQIVND (reference sequence). The CDR3 reads CASRPPTGPIYEQYF. The CDR3 coding sequence is TGTGCCAGTAGGCCCCCTACAGGGCCCATCTACGAGCAGTACTTC.

The V and J genes are TRBV5-1 and TRBJ2-3, with 7 bases fitting TRBD1. This CDR3 is 16 amino acids long. The V gene's germline CDR1 is SGHRS and CDR2 YFSETQ. V gave up 0 bases and J gave up 5 bases; unmatched junction bases: 9. CDR3: CASSLVRGRGRDTQYF. In DNA, the CDR3 is TGCGCCAGCAGCTTGGTTCGGGGCAGGGGGAGAGATACGCAGTATTTT.

As for this clone: One end of the junction varies from germline; a read error may be responsible. V and J are TRBV7-2 and TRBJ1-2; D not resolved. The CDR3 is made up of 13 amino acids. Looked up from germline, CDR1 is SGHTA and CDR2 is FQGNSA. CDR3 residues: CASRLGGNYGYTF. The CDR3 coding sequence is TGTGCCAGCAGGTTAGGAGGGAATTATGGCTACACCTTC. The whole variable domain, filled in from reference TRBV7-2 and TRBJ1-2, reads GAGVSQSPSNKVTEKGKDVELRCDPISGHTALYWYRQSLGQGLEFLIYFQGNSAPDKSGLPSDRFSAERTGGSVSTLTIQRTQQEDSAVYLCASRLGGNYGYTFGSGTRLTVV.

The chain is built from TRBV10-3 and TRBJ1-4; possibly TRBD1 for D (5 bases). V lost 3 bases, J lost 5 bases, and 10 bases lay in between. CDR3 length: 14 amino acids. The V gene's germline CDR1 is ENHRY and CDR2 SYGVKD. CDR3 DNA: TGTGCCATCAGTGACAGGGTTCCCAATGAAAAACTGTTTTTT. It encodes CAISDRVPNEKLFF.

V gene TRBV5-1 combines with J gene TRBJ2-5; TRBD2 matches 10 bases. The V gene end was trimmed by 0 bases and the J gene end by 4 bases; junction bases not matched to a gene: 6. This CDR3 has 16 residues. Per germline, CDR1 SGHRS and CDR2 YFSETQ. The CDR3 protein is CASSLAASGGRETQYF. CDR3 bases: TGCGCCAGCAGCTTGGCGGCTAGCGGGGGAAGAGAGACCCAGTACTTC. Full variable domain (rest looked up from reference TRBV5-1 and TRBJ2-5): KAGVTQTPRYLIKTRGQQVTLSCSPISGHRSVSWYQQTPGQGLQFLFEYFSETQRNKGNFPGRFSGRQFSNSRSEMNVSTLELGDSALYLCASSLAASGGRETQYFGPGTRLLVL.

The chain is built from TRBV27 and TRBJ1-2, with 9 nucleotides matching TRBD1. V was pared by 3 bases and J by 4 bases, with 0 bases of the junction left unmatched. The CDR3 is made up of 13 amino acids. The germline CDR1 and CDR2 sequences are MNHEY and SMNVEV (reference sequence). The CDR3 protein is CASSLTGGYGYTF. The CDR3 nucleotides are TGTGCCAGCAGTTTGACAGGGGGCTATGGCTACACCTTC.

This chain connects TRBV10-3 to TRBJ2-1; TRBD2 matches at 14 bases. CDR1 and CDR2 from the germline V gene are ENHRY and SYGVKD. CDR3 length equals 15 residues. The V and J ends lost 8 bases and 7 bases, in that order; junction bases with no gene match: 7. Written as DNA, the CDR3 is TGTGCCATCGGCGGGGGACTAGCGGGAGTTAATGAGCAGTTCTTC. Protein: CAIGGGLAGVNEQFF.

The gene calls are TRBV7-3 and TRBJ2-7; possible D gene TRBD2, 6 bases. This CDR3 is built from 14 residues. Germline loops: CDR1 SGHTA, CDR2 FQGTGA. Trimming cost V 5 bases and J 5 bases, with 16 bases left between them. In DNA, the CDR3 is TGTGCCAGCAGCCCAATGGGGGGTAGCCACGAGCAGTACTTC. Translating gives CASSPMGGSHEQYF.

V usage is TRBV6-5 and J usage is TRBJ1-2, with D tentatively TRBD1 (5 bases). Germline loops: CDR1 MNHEY, CDR2 SVGAGI. Trimming cost V 2 bases and J 10 bases, with 20 bases left between them. CDR3 length equals 15 residues. The CDR3: CASSYDGGISSYYTF. CDR3 nucleotide sequence: TGTGCCAGCAGTTACGACGGGGGAATTTCGTCGTACTACACCTTC.

The chain joins TRBV5-1 to TRBJ2-7; D might be TRBD2 (6 bases). Trimming removed 4 bases from V and 5 bases from J, with 19 bases in between. There are 15 residues in the CDR3. The germline gives CDR1 SGHRS, CDR2 YFSETQ. The CDR3 DNA reads TGCGCCAGCAGCCCGCTTCGACTGGGAGGTAACGAGCAGTACTTC. This sequence encodes CASSPLRLGGNEQYF.

Written as DNA, the CDR3 is TGTGCCAGCAGTGAAGACAGGGGGAATGAAAAACTGTTTTTT. This gives the protein CASSEDRGNEKLFF. The chain joins TRBV2 to TRBJ1-4; 8 bases line up with TRBD1. Unmatched junction bases numbered 0, after V lost 1 base and J lost 5 bases. Germline assignment: CDR1 SNHLY and CDR2 FYNNEI. The CDR3 runs to 14 residues.

The chain couples TRBV15 to TRBJ1-4, with D tentatively TRBD1 (5 bases). V gave up 3 bases and J gave up 7 bases, with 12 bases separating them. This CDR3 comprises 14 residues. The germline V gene encodes CDR1 LNHNV and CDR2 YYDKDF (reference sequence). DNA for the CDR3: TGTGCCACCAGCAGCCCCAGGGAGGGTGAAAAACTGTTTTTT. Protein: CATSSPREGEKLFF.